These 26 T cell receptor beta chains were sequenced from one sample in a study of shared clonotypes between healthy human individuals. Only in-frame clones appear in the TCRdb table, and some are missing; sequencing was by immunoSEQ multiplex PCR. This sample has hundreds of thousands of clones, with less than 85% found just once. Sequencing was carried out using memory CD4+ T cells sorted from blood. Subset specified: CD45RA-negative fraction. These receptors came from a woman in her 30s in good health.

The gene calls are TRBV4-1 and TRBJ1-2; 7 nucleotides line up with TRBD1. The junction had 6 bases not matched to a gene; V was cut back by 3 bases and J by 2 bases. The CDR3 totals 15 residues. Germline CDR1 MGHRA, CDR2 YSYEKL. The chain's CDR3 is CASSQPRGGNYGYTF. DNA of the CDR3: TGCGCCAGCAGCCAGCCCAGGGGGGGAAACTATGGCTACACCTTC.

J is TRBJ2-2 and V is TRBV11-2; 8 positions agree with TRBD2. Germline assignment: CDR1 SGHAT and CDR2 FQNNGV. This CDR3 has 16 amino acids. V lost 1 base to trimming and J lost 2 bases; unmatched junction nucleotides: 3. The CDR3 here is CASSLAAGGNTGELFF. CDR3 DNA: TGTGCCAGCAGCTTAGCCGCGGGAGGCAACACCGGGGAGCTGTTTTTT.

In this sample, this clone turned up once. The V gene is TRBV5-4, the J gene TRBJ2-5, with D unresolved. This CDR3 comprises 14 residues. Per germline, CDR1 SGHNT and CDR2 YYREEE (reference sequence). Trimming stripped 7 bases from V and 5 bases from J, with 18 bases between. The CDR3 is CASGRQTTLETQYF. Here the CDR3 DNA reads TGTGCCAGCGGTCGTCAGACAACCCTGGAGACCCAGTACTTC.

This clone occurred once. The rearrangement uses TRBV7-8 and TRBJ2-7; D call uncertain. V was clipped by 5 bases and J by 5 bases, with 16 bases between them. Germline CDR1 and CDR2: SGHVS and FQNEAQ. CDR3 length: 14 residues. The CDR3 coding sequence is TGTGCCAGCAGCCCCATGAGACGCGTCCACGAGCAGTACTTC. This codes for CASSPMRRVHEQYF.

The chain carries TRBV29-1 and TRBJ2-5, with D perhaps TRBD2 (6 bases). In germline, CDR1 is SQVTM, CDR2 ANQGSEA. The CDR3 covers 14 residues. V was cut by 3 bases and J by 5 bases, with 16 bases left in between. The DNA for the CDR3 is TGCAGCGTTGAGGCGGGACTCTCCACGGAGACCCAGTACTTC. This encodes CSVEAGLSTETQYF.

The chain carries TRBV7-9 and TRBJ2-1; D is undetermined. Germline loops: CDR1 SEHNR, CDR2 FQNEAQ (reference sequence). Trimming removed 6 bases from V and 12 bases from J, with 9 bases in between. The CDR3 spans 10 residues. The CDR3 reads CASSEFTQFF. For the CDR3, the DNA is TGTGCCAGCAGTGAGTTTACGCAGTTCTTC.

This chain links TRBV27 with TRBJ2-7; tentatively, D is TRBD2 (6 bases). Germline V CDR1 and CDR2: MNHEY, SMNVEV (reference sequence). Trimming took 2 bases from V and 4 from J, leaving 15 bases between them. The CDR3 is 15 residues long. CDR3 coding DNA: TGTGCCAGCAGTTTAGGTAGCGGCCGGTCTTACGAGCAGTACTTC. The encoded protein is CASSLGSGRSYEQYF.

This clone has just one count. The chain uses TRBV11-2 and TRBJ2-7, with TRBD1 matching over 7 bases. CDR1 SGHAT and CDR2 FQNNGV come from the germline V gene. V shed 7 bases, J shed 2 bases, and the junction held 5 bases outside the gene matches. This CDR3 contains 13 residues. The CDR3 loop reads CASTLTGAYEQYF. The DNA for the CDR3 is TGTGCCAGCACCCTTACAGGGGCCTACGAGCAGTACTTC.

The chain joins TRBV11-3 to TRBJ2-3, with unresolved D. V lost 2 bases and J lost 6, with 9 bases in between. From germline, CDR1 is SGHNT and CDR2 YENEEA. This CDR3 is 13 amino acids long. The DNA for the CDR3 is TGTGCCAGCAGCTTAAATTCCGCGGATACGCAGTATTTT. Amino acids: CASSLNSADTQYF.

This clone came up a few times. The chain employs TRBV2 and TRBJ2-5; D unresolved. This CDR3 comprises 14 residues. Germline V CDR1 and CDR2: SNHLY, FYNNEI. V lost 6 bases and J 4 bases, leaving 15 bases between the germline ends. CDR3 sequence (DNA): TGTGCCAGCAGGACCGGGTCCCAGCGAGAGACCCAGTACTTC. It codes for CASRTGSQRETQYF.

The CDR3 protein is CASSLRGIGYQPQHF. The CDR3 bases are TGTGCCAGCAGTTTACGGGGGATAGGATACCAGCCCCAGCATTTT. The V and J genes are TRBV28 and TRBJ1-5; a possible D gene is TRBD1 (5 bases). V lost 2 bases and J 7 bases, leaving 15 bases between the germline ends. In germline, CDR1 is MDHEN, CDR2 SYDVKM. The CDR3 runs to 15 residues.

The chain recombines TRBV18 with TRBJ2-2, with 8 bases that match TRBD1. CDR3 length: 16 amino acids. The J segment lost 4 bases and the V segment lost 3 bases, leaving 7 bases of the junction unmatched. CDR1 is KGHSH and CDR2 is LQKENI in the germline V gene. This CDR3 is CASSPRQGASTGELFF. DNA for the CDR3: TGTGCCAGCTCACCGCGGCAGGGGGCTAGCACCGGGGAGCTGTTTTTT.

This sequence joins TRBV7-6 and TRBJ2-7, with TRBD2 identical over 12 bases. Germline-derived CDR1 and CDR2 are SGHVS and FNYEAQ. The CDR3 has 14 residues. V trimming: 4 bases; J trimming: 4 bases; junction bases outside the gene matches: 2. The CDR3, as DNA: TGTGCCAGCAGCTCAGGACTAGCGGGGTACGAGCAGTACTTC. It encodes CASSSGLAGYEQYF.

CDR3 region: CASRPLDRDNYGYTF. CDR3 sequence (DNA): TGTGCCAGCAGGCCTCTAGACAGGGATAACTATGGCTACACCTTC. The chain combines TRBV27 with TRBJ1-2, with 7 bases aligning to TRBD1. CDR3 length: 15 amino acids. V was clipped by 6 bases and J by 1 base; unmatched bases: 8. CDR1 is MNHEY, CDR2 SMNVEV, per germline (reference sequence).

The genes are TRBV30 and TRBJ2-3, with 7 bases identical to TRBD1. J gave up 4 bases and V 6 bases, and 10 bases lay outside the gene matches. CDR3 length: 14 residues. CDR1 is GTSNPN and CDR2 is SVGIG in the germline V gene (reference sequence). CDR3: CACSKGARADTQYF. In DNA, the CDR3 is TGTGCCTGTTCAAAGGGGGCGCGTGCAGATACGCAGTATTTT.

The chain recombines TRBV27 with TRBJ2-7; no reliable D call. CDR3 size: 14 residues. Germline CDR1 is MNHEY and CDR2 is SMNVEV (reference sequence). V gave up 3 bases and J gave up 0 bases, with 9 bases separating them. CDR3 coding DNA: TGTGCCAGCAGTTTGTCGAGGAGCTCCTACGAGCAGTACTTC. This encodes CASSLSRSSYEQYF.

The chain is built from TRBV7-2 and TRBJ1-3; D gene uncertain. In germline, CDR1 is SGHTA, CDR2 FQGNSA. This CDR3 contains 16 residues. The V end lost 2 bases, the J end lost 6 bases, and 17 bases lay between the germline ends. Here the CDR3 reads CASSLSPEYTQNTIYF. The CDR3 DNA sequence: TGTGCCAGCAGCTTATCACCCGAATATACCCAAAACACCATATATTTT.

This clone was observed a few times. The V call is TRBV29-1, the J call TRBJ2-2, with 12 bases aligning to TRBD2. Germline CDR1 SQVTM, CDR2 ANQGSEA. Germline trimming cut 6 bases from V and 4 bases from J; bases unmatched to any gene: 3. The CDR3 sequence is 14 residues long. CDR3 bases: TGCAGCGTCCGGACTAGCGGGACCACCGGGGAGCTGTTTTTT. Its translation is CSVRTSGTTGELFF.

This clone was detected a few times. The chain uses TRBV6-4 and TRBJ1-2; maybe TRBD1 (5 bases). The CDR3 has 12 amino acids. Trimming stripped 10 bases from V and 3 bases from J, with 12 bases between. Germline V gene data show CDR1 as MRHNA and CDR2 as SNTAGT. The CDR3 DNA reads as TGTGCCACCCGTCGGGGGGACTATGGCTACACCTTC. Its protein product is CATRRGDYGYTF.

The gene calls are TRBV29-1 and TRBJ1-3, with D hard to call. The germline gives CDR1 SQVTM, CDR2 ANQGSEA. V dropped 1 base and J dropped 0 bases, with 10 bases sitting between them. This CDR3 spans 15 amino acids. CDR3 residues: CSVEGGGYSGNTIYF. The CDR3 DNA follows: TGCAGCGTTGAAGGCGGAGGTTACTCTGGAAACACCATATATTTT.

This clone has just a few counts. This chain joins TRBV4-1 and TRBJ2-7, with D possibly being TRBD2 (6 bases). CDR3 size: 15 residues. Germline CDR1 is MGHRA and CDR2 is YSYEKL. Trimming pared 1 base from V and 3 bases from J, leaving 13 bases between. In nucleotides, the CDR3 is TGCGCCAGCAGCCAAGCCGCCGGGACTGACTACGAGCAGTACTTC. Its protein product is CASSQAAGTDYEQYF.

V is TRBV5-1 and J is TRBJ2-5, with D tentatively TRBD1 (5 bases). Per the germline V gene, CDR1 is SGHRS and CDR2 is YFSETQ. Trimming removed 4 bases from V and 3 bases from J, with 16 bases in between. The CDR3 is 15 amino acids. The CDR3 region is CASSRNTGEEETQYF. In DNA form, the CDR3 reads TGCGCCAGCAGCCGTAACACAGGAGAGGAAGAGACCCAGTACTTC.

The rearrangement uses TRBV6-5 and TRBJ2-5; D is ambiguous. The CDR3 length is 15 residues. Deletions cut 0 bases from V and 7 bases from J, with 15 bases between. CDR1 is MNHEY and CDR2 is SVGAGI in the germline V gene. The CDR3 nucleotides read TGTGCCAGCAGTTACTCGATATACCCGATGGGGACCCAGTACTTC. It is translated as CASSYSIYPMGTQYF.

This clone was observed a handful of times. This sequence joins TRBV6-5 and TRBJ1-3; D is undetermined. Per germline, CDR1 MNHEY and CDR2 SVGAGI. This CDR3 spans 13 amino acids. V was cut by 4 bases and J by 0 bases, with 4 bases left in between. The CDR3 is CASSSGSGNTIYF. CDR3 in DNA: TGTGCCAGCAGTTCGGGCTCTGGAAACACCATATATTTT.

This clone has just a few counts. The V gene is TRBV25-1, the J gene TRBJ2-7; 12 bases match TRBD2. Germline CDR1 reads MGHDK; CDR2 reads SYGVNS. The length of the CDR3 is 16 residues. The trim removed 3 bases at V and 3 bases at J, leaving 6 bases unmatched. CDR3 sequence (DNA): TGTGCCAGCAGTGACCAACTAGCGGGAGGTATCTACGAGCAGTACTTC. Translating it yields CASSDQLAGGIYEQYF.

The V and J genes are TRBV2 and TRBJ2-6, with D possibly TRBD2 on 5 matching bases. The CDR3 extends over 14 amino acids. V was pared by 7 bases and J by 2 bases, with 9 bases between. Germline assignment: CDR1 SNHLY and CDR2 FYNNEI. This chain's CDR3 is CASTRGTGANVLTF. The CDR3 DNA sequence: TGTGCCAGCACCCGGGGTACTGGGGCCAACGTCCTGACTTTC.